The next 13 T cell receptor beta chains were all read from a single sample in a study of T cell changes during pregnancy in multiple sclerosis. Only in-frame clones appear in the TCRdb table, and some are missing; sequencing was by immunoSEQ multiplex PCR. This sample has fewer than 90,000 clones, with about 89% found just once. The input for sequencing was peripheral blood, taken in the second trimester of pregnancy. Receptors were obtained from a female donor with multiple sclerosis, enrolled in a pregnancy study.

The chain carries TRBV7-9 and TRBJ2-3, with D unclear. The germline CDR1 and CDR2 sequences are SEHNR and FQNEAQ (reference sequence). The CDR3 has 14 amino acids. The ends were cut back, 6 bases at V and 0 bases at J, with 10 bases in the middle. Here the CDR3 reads CASRVAASTDTQYF. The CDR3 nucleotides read TGTGCCAGCAGGGTTGCGGCTAGCACAGATACGCAGTATTTT. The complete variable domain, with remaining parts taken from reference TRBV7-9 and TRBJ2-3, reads DTGVSQNPRHKITKRGQNVTFRCDPISEHNRLYWYRQTLGQGPEFLTYFQNEAQLEKSRLLSDRFSAERPKGSFSTLEIQRTEQGDSAMYLCASRVAASTDTQYFGPGTRLTVL.

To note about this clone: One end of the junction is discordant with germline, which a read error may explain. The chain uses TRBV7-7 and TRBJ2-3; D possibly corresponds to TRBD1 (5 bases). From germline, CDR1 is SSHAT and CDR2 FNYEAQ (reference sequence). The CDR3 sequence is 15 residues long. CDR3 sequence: CASSLAQGGTDTQYF. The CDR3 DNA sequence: TGTGCTAGCAGCTTAGCCCAAGGGGGCACAGATACGCAGTATTTT.

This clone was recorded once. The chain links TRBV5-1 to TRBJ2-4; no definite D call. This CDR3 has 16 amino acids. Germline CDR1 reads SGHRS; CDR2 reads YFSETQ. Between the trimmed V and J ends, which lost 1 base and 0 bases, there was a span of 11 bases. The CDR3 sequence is CASSLYPAVAKNIQYF. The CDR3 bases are TGCGCCAGCAGCTTGTACCCGGCGGTAGCCAAAAACATTCAGTACTTC.

The DNA of the CDR3 is TGTGCCAGCAGCTTAGTTCAGGGGATTTCGTATCAGCCCCAGCATTTT. It yields the protein CASSLVQGISYQPQHF. The chain joins TRBV7-8 to TRBJ1-5; perhaps TRBD1 as D (6 bases). The CDR3 is made up of 16 amino acids. Trimming cost V 1 base and J 5 bases, with 15 bases left between them. CDR1 SGHVS and CDR2 FQNEAQ come from the germline V gene.

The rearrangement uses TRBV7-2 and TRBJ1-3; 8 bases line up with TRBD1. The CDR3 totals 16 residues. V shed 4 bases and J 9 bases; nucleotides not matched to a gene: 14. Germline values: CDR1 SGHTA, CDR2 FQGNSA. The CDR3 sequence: CASSSGQGLFRGTIYF. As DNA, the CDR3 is TGTGCCAGCAGCTCTGGACAGGGCCTATTTAGGGGCACCATATATTTT.

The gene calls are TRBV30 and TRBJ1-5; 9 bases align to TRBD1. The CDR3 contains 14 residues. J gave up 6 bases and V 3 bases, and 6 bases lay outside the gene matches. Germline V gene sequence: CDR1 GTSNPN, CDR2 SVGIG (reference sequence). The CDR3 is CAWSEGQGGQPQHF. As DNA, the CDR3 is TGTGCCTGGAGCGAGGGACAGGGAGGTCAGCCCCAGCATTTT.

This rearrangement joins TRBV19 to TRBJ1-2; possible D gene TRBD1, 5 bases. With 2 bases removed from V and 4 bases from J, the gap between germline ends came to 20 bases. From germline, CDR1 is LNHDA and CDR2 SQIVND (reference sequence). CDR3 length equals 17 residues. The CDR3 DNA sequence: TGTGCCAGTAGTATAACAGGTGGTTCAGGAATAAGCTATGGCTACACCTTC. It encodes CASSITGGSGISYGYTF.

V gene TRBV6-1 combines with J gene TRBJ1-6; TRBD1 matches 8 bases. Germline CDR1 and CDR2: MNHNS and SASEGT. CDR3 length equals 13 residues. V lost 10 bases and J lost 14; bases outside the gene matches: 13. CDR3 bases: TGTGCCACCGGACAGGGAGTCGGGAGAGCCCTCCACTTT. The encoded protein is CATGQGVGRALHF.

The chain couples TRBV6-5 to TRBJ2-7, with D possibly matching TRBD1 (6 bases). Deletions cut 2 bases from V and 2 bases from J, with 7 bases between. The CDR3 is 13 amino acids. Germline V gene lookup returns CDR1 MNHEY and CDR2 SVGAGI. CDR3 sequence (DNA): TGTGCCAGCAGTTACCGGGACACCTACGAGCAGTACTTC. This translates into CASSYRDTYEQYF.

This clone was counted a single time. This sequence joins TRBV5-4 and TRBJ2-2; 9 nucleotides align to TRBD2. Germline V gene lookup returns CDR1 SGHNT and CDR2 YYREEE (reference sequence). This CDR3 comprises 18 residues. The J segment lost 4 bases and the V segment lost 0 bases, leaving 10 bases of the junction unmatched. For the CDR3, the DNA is TGTGCCAGCAGCTTGGCCGGGGGCGGGGGGGCAGTCACCGGGGAGCTGTTTTTT. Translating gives CASSLAGGGGAVTGELFF.

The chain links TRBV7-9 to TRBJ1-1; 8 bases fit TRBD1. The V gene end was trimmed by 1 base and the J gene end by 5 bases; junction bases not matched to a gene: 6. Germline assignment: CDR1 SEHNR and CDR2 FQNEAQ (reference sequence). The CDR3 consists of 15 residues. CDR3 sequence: CASSLVDRGKTEAFF. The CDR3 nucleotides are TGTGCCAGCAGCTTAGTAGACAGGGGAAAGACTGAAGCTTTCTTT.

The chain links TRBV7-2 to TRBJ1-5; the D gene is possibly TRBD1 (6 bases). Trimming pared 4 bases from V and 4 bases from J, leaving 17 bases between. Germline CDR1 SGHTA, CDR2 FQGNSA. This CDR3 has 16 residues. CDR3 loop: CASSSWGGGRNQPQHF. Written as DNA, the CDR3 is TGTGCCAGCAGCTCCTGGGGAGGGGGTCGGAATCAGCCCCAGCATTTT.

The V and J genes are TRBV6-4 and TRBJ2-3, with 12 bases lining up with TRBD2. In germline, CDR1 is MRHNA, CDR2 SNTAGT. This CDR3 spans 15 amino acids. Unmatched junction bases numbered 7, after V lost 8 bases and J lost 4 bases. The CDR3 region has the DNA TGTGCCAGCTCCCTAGCGGGGGGGAAGTCAGATACGCAGTATTTT. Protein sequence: CASSLAGGKSDTQYF.